A selection of T cell receptor beta chains follows, all from one sample in a study of T cell responses to AZD1222 COVID-19 vaccine. TCRdb's table, derived via immunoSEQ multiplex PCR, lists solely in-frame clones and lacks some. The sample records under 150,000 clones, roughly 90% being singletons. The sequencing used peripheral blood, collected on day 0 of AZD1222 vaccination. The receptors derive from an adult in good health. Each CDR3 is given with its conserved first and last residue. A D gene is named only where the DNA matches it firmly. Size is omitted from some rows. Given values are once, few, many or a class for expanded clones.

TRBJ2-2,TRBV6-5,NA,NA,CASRPILGELFF,TGTGCCAGCAGGCCAATCCTGGGGGAGCTGTTTTTT
TRBJ1-5,TRBV3-1/TRBV3-2,TRBD1,NA,CASSAGGLQPQHF,TGTGCCAGCAGCGCAGGGGGTCTCCAGCCCCAGCATTTT
TRBJ2-7,TRBV7-3,NA,NA,CASSLSLDYEQYF,TGTGCCAGCAGCTTAAGTCTGGATTACGAGCAGTACTTC
TRBJ1-2,TRBV11-2,NA,NA,CASSLEMGAHYGYTF,TGTGCCAGCAGCTTAGAAATGGGGGCACACTATGGCTACACCTTC
TRBJ2-2,TRBV5-1,NA,NA,CASSLWGLENTGELFF,TGCGCCAGCAGCTTGTGGGGGCTTGAGAACACCGGGGAGCTGTTTTTT
TRBJ2-7,TRBV28,TRBD1,once,CAAHATGASYEQYF,TGTGCCGCCCACGCCACAGGGGCCTCCTACGAGCAGTACTTC
TRBJ2-4,TRBV9,NA,NA,CASSVVGQGNIQYF,TGTGCCAGCAGCGTAGTCGGTCAGGGAAACATTCAGTACTTC
TRBJ2-2,TRBV7-9,NA,NA,CASSLSPRGANTGELFF,TGTGCCAGCAGCTTGTCCCCCAGGGGCGCGAACACCGGGGAGCTGTTTTTT
TRBJ2-1,TRBV5-5,NA,NA,CASSLANRKYNEQFF,TGTGCCAGCAGCTTGGCCAACAGAAAATACAATGAGCAGTTCTTC
TRBJ2-3,TRBV6-5,TRBD2,NA,CASKGVAGLADTQYF,TGTGCCAGCAAAGGTGTAGCGGGATTGGCAGATACGCAGTATTTT
TRBJ1-1,TRBV19,NA,NA,CASSRPMGTEAFF,TGTGCCAGTAGTAGGCCTATGGGCACTGAAGCTTTCTTT
TRBJ2-7,TRBV29-1,NA,NA,CSGRDSKYEQYF,TGCAGCGGCCGGGACTCAAAATACGAGCAGTACTTC
TRBJ2-2,TRBV27,TRBD1,NA,CASSFRTGGIGTGELFF,TGTGCCAGCAGTTTCCGGACAGGGGGTATCGGAACCGGGGAGCTGTTTTTT
TRBJ2-5,TRBV9,TRBD2,NA,CASSGRAGATVVETQYF,TGTGCCAGCAGCGGAAGAGCGGGAGCGACGGTAGTAGAGACCCAGTACTTC
TRBJ1-2,TRBV30,NA,NA,CAWRPGANGYTF,TGTGCCTGGAGGCCAGGGGCGAATGGCTACACCTTC
TRBJ2-1,TRBV5-1,TRBD2,NA,CASSLGLAAGSYNEQFF,TGCGCCAGCAGCTTGGGGCTAGCGGCCGGCTCCTACAATGAGCAGTTCTTC
TRBJ2-7,TRBV27,TRBD2,NA,CASRAGQGLALPYEQYF,TGTGCCAGCAGGGCTGGACAGGGACTAGCGCTACCCTACGAGCAGTACTTC
TRBJ1-1,TRBV5-1,NA,NA,CASSLAGGTTEAFF,TGCGCCAGCAGCTTGGCAGGAGGGACCACTGAAGCTTTCTTT
TRBJ2-2,TRBV7-3,NA,NA,CASSLTRNTGELFF,TGTGCCAGCAGCTTAACTAGGAACACCGGGGAGCTGTTTTTT
TRBJ2-1,TRBV27,NA,NA,CASRGFIITGTSYNEQFF,TGTGCCAGCAGGGGATTTATTATTACAGGGACTTCCTACAATGAGCAGTTCTTC
TRBJ1-1,TRBV10-3,NA,NA,CAISSPGMNTEAFF,TGTGCCATCAGTAGCCCGGGGATGAACACTGAAGCTTTCTTT
TRBJ1-5,TRBV2,NA,once,CASVQGGEPQHF,TGTGCCAGCGTACAGGGAGGTGAGCCCCAGCATTTT
TRBJ1-5,TRBV5-1,NA,NA,CASSLAGNQPQHF,TGCGCCAGCAGCTTGGCCGGTAATCAGCCCCAGCATTTT